The 4 T cell receptor beta chains reported below all come from one sample, sequenced in a study of breast tumors, draining lymph nodes, adjacent tissues. TCRdb passed the multiplex PCR reads through MiXCR, listing each CDR3 protein once. The table has some 22,000 distinct CDR3 sequences, 60% to 75% seen once. Sequencing input: tumor-adjacent breast tissue. These receptors all stem from a female donor with breast cancer. Some clones in this sample may be carry-over from other donors' samples.

By its share, this clonotype is medium-sized. V usage is TRBV10-3 and J usage is TRBJ2-7; possibly TRBD1 or TRBD2 for D (5 bases each). CDR1 is ENHRY and CDR2 is SYGVKD in the germline V gene. Trimming shortened V by 6 bases and J by 2 bases, and 14 bases separated the two germline ends. CDR3 length: 14 residues. The CDR3 DNA reads as TGTGCCATCAGCGAACCGGGACGACCCTACGAGCAGTACTTC. It translates to CAISEPGRPYEQYF.

Relative to its sample, this clonotype is large (0.1 to 1%). This sequence joins TRBV5-1 and TRBJ1-2, with D perhaps TRBD1 (6 bases). Trimming pared 0 bases from V and 4 bases from J, leaving 13 bases between. The CDR3 totals 15 residues. Germline V gene data show CDR1 as SGHRS and CDR2 as YFSETQ. This CDR3 is CASSLVTGQSYGYTF. The CDR3 DNA follows: TGCGCCAGCAGCTTGGTTACAGGGCAGAGCTATGGCTACACCTTC.

The V gene is TRBV12-3 or TRBV12-4, the J gene TRBJ2-7; D unresolved. There are 9 residues in the CDR3. Trimming removed 8 bases from V and 4 bases from J, with 3 bases in between. The CDR3 DNA reads as TGTGCCAGCGGGTACGAGCAGTACTTC. It yields the protein CASGYEQYF.

The table lists this clonotype with a count of one. This chain uses TRBV12-3 or TRBV12-4 with TRBJ2-5, with 7 bases identical to TRBD1. V was clipped by 8 bases and J by 4 bases; unmatched bases: 4. The CDR3 sequence is 12 residues long. The CDR3 DNA sequence: TGTGCCAGCGGCTACAGGGGAGAGACCCAGTACTTC. Protein sequence: CASGYRGETQYF.